A selection of T cell receptor beta chains follows, all from one sample in a study of T cells in Graves' hyperthyroidism and ophthalmopathy. Using its own MiXCR run on the multiplex PCR reads, TCRdb lists one record per CDR3 protein. The sample lists about 600,000 distinct CDR3 sequences, more than 15% occurring once. Sequenced sample: blood. All receptors derive from a woman aged 40 to 50 with Graves' ophthalmopathy. The CDR3 runs from the conserved cysteine through the conserved F or W. Fields, in order: D gene, J gene, clone size, V gene, CDR3 DNA, CDR3 protein. The D gene is left open where the match is weak. Clone size appears in some rows only: once, few, many, or a class for an expanded clone.

d_call: TRBD2
j_call: TRBJ2-7
clone_size: many
v_call: TRBV12-3/TRBV12-4
cdr3_nt: TGTGCCAGCAGTTTAAGGGCGGGAGGATCCTACGAGCAGTACTTC
cdr3_aa: CASSLRAGGSYEQYF

d_call: TRBD2
j_call: TRBJ2-1
clone_size: .
v_call: TRBV12-3/TRBV12-4
cdr3_nt: TGTGCCAGCAGTTTAACTGGACTAGCGGGAAGGAATGAGCAGTTCTTC
cdr3_aa: CASSLTGLAGRNEQFF

d_call: .
j_call: TRBJ2-3
clone_size: few
v_call: TRBV5-1
cdr3_nt: TGCGCCAGCAGCTCAGGACACGTCCTTAGCACAGATACGCAGTATTTT
cdr3_aa: CASSSGHVLSTDTQYF

d_call: TRBD2
j_call: TRBJ2-7
clone_size: many
v_call: TRBV3-1
cdr3_nt: TGTGCCAGCAGCCCTCGGACTAGCCGCTACGAGCAGTACTTC
cdr3_aa: CASSPRTSRYEQYF

d_call: TRBD2
j_call: TRBJ2-3
clone_size: few
v_call: TRBV4-2
cdr3_nt: TGTGCCAGCAGCCAGGTAGCGGGAGTGGGGCCAGATACGCAGTATTTT
cdr3_aa: CASSQVAGVGPDTQYF

d_call: .
j_call: TRBJ2-5
clone_size: many
v_call: TRBV6-1
cdr3_nt: TGTGCCAGCGCCAAAAAGGGACACCGCCAAGAGACCCAGTACTTC
cdr3_aa: CASAKKGHRQETQYF

d_call: TRBD1
j_call: TRBJ1-5
clone_size: few
v_call: TRBV19
cdr3_nt: TGTGCCAGTAGTCCCGGGACAGCGGGGAATCAGCCCCAGCATTTT
cdr3_aa: CASSPGTAGNQPQHF

d_call: .
j_call: TRBJ2-2
clone_size: .
v_call: TRBV9
cdr3_nt: TGTGCCAGCAGCGTAGCTGGCGGGACCAACACCGGGGAGCTGTTTTTT
cdr3_aa: CASSVAGGTNTGELFF

d_call: .
j_call: TRBJ1-1
clone_size: few
v_call: TRBV3-1
cdr3_nt: TGTGCCAGCAGCCCTCCCGGGACACGAAGGACTAACACTGAAGCTTTCTTT
cdr3_aa: CASSPPGTRRTNTEAFF

d_call: .
j_call: TRBJ2-2
clone_size: few
v_call: TRBV20-1
cdr3_nt: TGCAGTGCTAGAGATTCCGGCAAACGGGAGCTGTTTTTT
cdr3_aa: CSARDSGKRELFF

d_call: TRBD1
j_call: TRBJ1-4
clone_size: .
v_call: TRBV5-1
cdr3_nt: TGCGCCAGCAGCTTGGCAGGGGGGACTGAAAAACTGTTTTTT
cdr3_aa: CASSLAGGTEKLFF

d_call: TRBD2
j_call: TRBJ2-3
clone_size: many
v_call: TRBV29-1
cdr3_nt: TGCAGCGTTGGGCATCGGGAGGGCCTGAATACGCAGTATTTT
cdr3_aa: CSVGHREGLNTQYF

d_call: .
j_call: TRBJ1-1
clone_size: many
v_call: TRBV6-1
cdr3_nt: TGTGCCAGCAGTCAGGGATCGGGAGCTTTCTTT
cdr3_aa: CASSQGSGAFF

d_call: .
j_call: TRBJ1-1
clone_size: many
v_call: TRBV3-1
cdr3_nt: TGTGCCAGCAGCCAAGACCTGCCTGAGATGAACACTGAAGCTTTCTTT
cdr3_aa: CASSQDLPEMNTEAFF

d_call: .
j_call: TRBJ2-2
clone_size: few
v_call: TRBV2
cdr3_nt: TGTGCCAGCAGGATCCCCTCCCAGAACACCGGGGAGCTGTTTTTT
cdr3_aa: CASRIPSQNTGELFF

d_call: .
j_call: TRBJ2-4
clone_size: .
v_call: TRBV20-1
cdr3_nt: TGCAGTGCTAACGGGTTAGCCAAAAACATTCAGTACTTC
cdr3_aa: CSANGLAKNIQYF

d_call: .
j_call: TRBJ2-6
clone_size: few
v_call: TRBV2
cdr3_nt: TGTGCCAGCATTCGGGCACCTGGGGCCAACGTCCTGACTTTC
cdr3_aa: CASIRAPGANVLTF

d_call: TRBD2
j_call: TRBJ2-5
clone_size: once
v_call: TRBV7-9
cdr3_nt: TGTGCCAGCAGCACCGGACTAGCGGGGGGGCACGAGACCCAGTACTTC
cdr3_aa: CASSTGLAGGHETQYF